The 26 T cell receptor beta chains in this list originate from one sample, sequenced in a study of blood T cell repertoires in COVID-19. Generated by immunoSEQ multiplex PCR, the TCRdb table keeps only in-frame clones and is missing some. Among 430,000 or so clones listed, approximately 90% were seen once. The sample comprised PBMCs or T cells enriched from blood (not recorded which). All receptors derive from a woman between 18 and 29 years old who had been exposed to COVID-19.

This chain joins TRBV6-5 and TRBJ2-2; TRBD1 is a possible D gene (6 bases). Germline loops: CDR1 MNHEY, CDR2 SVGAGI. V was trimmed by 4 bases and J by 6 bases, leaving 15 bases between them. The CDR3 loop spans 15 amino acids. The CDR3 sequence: CASSFDRKFAGELFF. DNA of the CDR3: TGTGCCAGCAGTTTCGACAGGAAATTCGCCGGGGAGCTGTTTTTT.

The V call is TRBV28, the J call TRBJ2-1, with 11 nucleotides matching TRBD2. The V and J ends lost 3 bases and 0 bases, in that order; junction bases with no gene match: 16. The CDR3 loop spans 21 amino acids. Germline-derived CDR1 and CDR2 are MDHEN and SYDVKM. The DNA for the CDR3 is TGTGCCAGCAGTTTCCCTCTACTACTAGCGGGAGAGAGGAGCTCCTACAATGAGCAGTTCTTC. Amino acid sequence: CASSFPLLLAGERSSYNEQFF.

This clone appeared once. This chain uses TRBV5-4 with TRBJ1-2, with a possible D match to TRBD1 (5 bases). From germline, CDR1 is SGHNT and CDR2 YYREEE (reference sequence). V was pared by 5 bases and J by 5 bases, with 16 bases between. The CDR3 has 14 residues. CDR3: CASRHRSGEYGYTF. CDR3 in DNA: TGTGCCAGCAGACACAGGAGTGGGGAATATGGCTACACCTTC.

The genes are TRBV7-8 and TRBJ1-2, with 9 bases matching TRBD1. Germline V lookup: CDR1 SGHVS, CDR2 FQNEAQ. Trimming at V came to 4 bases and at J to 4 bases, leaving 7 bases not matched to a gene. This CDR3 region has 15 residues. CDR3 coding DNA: TGTGCCAGCAGCTCCCGGACAGGGGACATCTATGGCTACACCTTC. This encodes CASSSRTGDIYGYTF.

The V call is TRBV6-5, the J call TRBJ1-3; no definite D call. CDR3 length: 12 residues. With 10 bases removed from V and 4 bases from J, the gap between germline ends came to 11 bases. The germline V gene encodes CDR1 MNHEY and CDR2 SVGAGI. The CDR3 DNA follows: TGTGCCATCCTAACTAGCGGAAACACCATATATTTT. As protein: CAILTSGNTIYF.

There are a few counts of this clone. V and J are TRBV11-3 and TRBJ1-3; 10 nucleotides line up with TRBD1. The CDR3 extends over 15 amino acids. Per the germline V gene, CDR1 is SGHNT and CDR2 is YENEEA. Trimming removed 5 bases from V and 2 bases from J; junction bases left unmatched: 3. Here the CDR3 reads CASSRGQGAGNTIYF. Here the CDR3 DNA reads TGTGCCAGCAGCCGCGGACAGGGGGCTGGAAACACCATATATTTT.

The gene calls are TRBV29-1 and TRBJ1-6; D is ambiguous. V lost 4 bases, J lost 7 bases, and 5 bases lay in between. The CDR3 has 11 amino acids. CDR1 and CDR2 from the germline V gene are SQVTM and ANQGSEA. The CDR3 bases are TGCAGCGTTGGAGGCAATTCACCCCTCCACTTT. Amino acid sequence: CSVGGNSPLHF. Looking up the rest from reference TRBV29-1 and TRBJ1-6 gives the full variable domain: SAVISQKPSRDICQRGTSLTIQCQVDSQVTMMFWYRQQPGQSLTLIATANQGSEATYESGFVIDKFPISRPNLTFSTLTVSNMSPEDSSIYLCSVGGNSPLHFGNGTRLTVT.

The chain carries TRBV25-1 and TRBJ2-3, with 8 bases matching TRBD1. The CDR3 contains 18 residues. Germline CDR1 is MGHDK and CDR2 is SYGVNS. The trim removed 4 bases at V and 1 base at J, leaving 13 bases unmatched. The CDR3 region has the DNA TGTGCCAGCAGTGGCCCCCTCCTGACAGGGGAGCGCACAGATACGCAGTATTTT. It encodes CASSGPLLTGERTDTQYF.

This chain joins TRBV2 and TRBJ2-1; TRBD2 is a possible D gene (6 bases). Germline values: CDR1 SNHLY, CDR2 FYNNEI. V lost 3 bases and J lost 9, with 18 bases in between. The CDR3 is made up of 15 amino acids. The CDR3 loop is CASSEREGPHSEQFF. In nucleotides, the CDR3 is TGTGCCAGCAGTGAGCGGGAAGGACCGCACAGTGAGCAGTTCTTC.

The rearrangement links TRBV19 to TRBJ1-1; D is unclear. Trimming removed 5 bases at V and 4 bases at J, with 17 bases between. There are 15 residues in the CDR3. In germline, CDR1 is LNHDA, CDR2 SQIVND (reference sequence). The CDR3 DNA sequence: TGTGCCAGTAGTCGGCGGGGTCGTATGGGCACTGAAGCTTTCTTT. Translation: CASSRRGRMGTEAFF.

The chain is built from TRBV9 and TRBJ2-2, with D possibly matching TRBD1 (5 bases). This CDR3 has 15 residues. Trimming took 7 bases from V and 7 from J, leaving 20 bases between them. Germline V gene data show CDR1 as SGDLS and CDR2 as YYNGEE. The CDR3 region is CASGQQASSGGELFF. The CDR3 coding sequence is TGTGCCAGCGGGCAACAGGCCAGCTCGGGCGGGGAGCTGTTTTTT.

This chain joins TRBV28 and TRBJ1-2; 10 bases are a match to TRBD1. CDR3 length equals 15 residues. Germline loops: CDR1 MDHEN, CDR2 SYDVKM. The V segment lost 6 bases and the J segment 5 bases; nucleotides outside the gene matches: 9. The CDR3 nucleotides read TGTGCCAGCAGACCGGACAGGGGGGTAACTTATGGCTACACCTTC. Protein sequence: CASRPDRGVTYGYTF.

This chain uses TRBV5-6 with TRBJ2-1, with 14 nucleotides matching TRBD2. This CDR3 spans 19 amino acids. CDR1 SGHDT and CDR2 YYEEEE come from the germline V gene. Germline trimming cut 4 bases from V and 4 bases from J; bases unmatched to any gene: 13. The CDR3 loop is CASSPVPGLAGVEYNEQFF. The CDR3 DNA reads TGTGCCAGCAGCCCAGTCCCGGGACTAGCGGGAGTAGAGTACAATGAGCAGTTCTTC.

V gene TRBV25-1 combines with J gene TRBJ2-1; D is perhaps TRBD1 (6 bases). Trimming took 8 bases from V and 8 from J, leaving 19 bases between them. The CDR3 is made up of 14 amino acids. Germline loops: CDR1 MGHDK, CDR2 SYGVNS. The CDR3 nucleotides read TGTGCCAGCCAAAACTGGGGGCGCGAGGATGAGCAGTTCTTC. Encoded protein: CASQNWGREDEQFF.

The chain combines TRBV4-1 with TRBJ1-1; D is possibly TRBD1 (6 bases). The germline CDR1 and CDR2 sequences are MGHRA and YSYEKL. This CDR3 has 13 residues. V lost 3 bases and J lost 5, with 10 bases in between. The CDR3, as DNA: TGCGCCAGCAGCCAGGGGGCAGGTACTGAAGCTTTCTTT. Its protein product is CASSQGAGTEAFF.

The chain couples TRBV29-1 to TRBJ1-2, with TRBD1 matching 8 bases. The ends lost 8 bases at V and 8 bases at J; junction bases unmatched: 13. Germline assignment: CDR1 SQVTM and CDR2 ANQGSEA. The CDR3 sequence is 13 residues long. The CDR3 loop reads CSSTETGVLGYTF. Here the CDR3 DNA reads TGCAGCTCGACGGAGACAGGGGTTTTGGGCTACACCTTC.

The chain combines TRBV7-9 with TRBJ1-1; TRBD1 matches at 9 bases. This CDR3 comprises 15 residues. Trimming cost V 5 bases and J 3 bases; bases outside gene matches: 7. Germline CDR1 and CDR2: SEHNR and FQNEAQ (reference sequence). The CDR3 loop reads CASSPRQGDDTEAFF. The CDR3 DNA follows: TGTGCCAGCAGCCCAAGACAGGGGGACGACACTGAAGCTTTCTTT.

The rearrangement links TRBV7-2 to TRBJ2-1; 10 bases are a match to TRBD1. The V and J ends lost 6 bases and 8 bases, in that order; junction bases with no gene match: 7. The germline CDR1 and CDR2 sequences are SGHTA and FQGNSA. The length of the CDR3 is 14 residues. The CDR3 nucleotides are TGTGCCAGCAGTTACGACAGGGGGCGAGATGAGCAGTTCTTC. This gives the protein CASSYDRGRDEQFF.

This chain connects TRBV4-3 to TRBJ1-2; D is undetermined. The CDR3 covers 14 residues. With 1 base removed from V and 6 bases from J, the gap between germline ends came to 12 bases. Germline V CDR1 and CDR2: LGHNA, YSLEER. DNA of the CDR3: TGCGCCAGCAGCCAAGGTGACATCCCCCATGGCTACACCTTC. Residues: CASSQGDIPHGYTF.

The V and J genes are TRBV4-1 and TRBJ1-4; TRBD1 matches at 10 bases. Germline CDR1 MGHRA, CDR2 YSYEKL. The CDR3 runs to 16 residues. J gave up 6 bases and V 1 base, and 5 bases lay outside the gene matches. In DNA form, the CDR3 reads TGCGCCAGCAGCCAAGGGGGCGGGACAGGGGATGAAAAACTGTTTTTT. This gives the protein CASSQGGGTGDEKLFF.

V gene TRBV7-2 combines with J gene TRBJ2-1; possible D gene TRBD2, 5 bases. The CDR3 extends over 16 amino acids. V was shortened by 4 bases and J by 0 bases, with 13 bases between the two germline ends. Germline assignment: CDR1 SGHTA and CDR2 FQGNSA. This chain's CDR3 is CASSSPSGSSYNEQFF. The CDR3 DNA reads TGTGCCAGCAGCTCCCCCAGCGGAAGCTCCTACAATGAGCAGTTCTTC.

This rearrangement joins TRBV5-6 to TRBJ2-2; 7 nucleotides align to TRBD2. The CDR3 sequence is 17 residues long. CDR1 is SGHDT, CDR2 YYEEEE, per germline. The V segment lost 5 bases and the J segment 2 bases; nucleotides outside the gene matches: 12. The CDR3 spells CASRLTLSSGNTGELFF. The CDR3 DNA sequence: TGTGCCAGCAGGTTAACCCTCTCTAGCGGTAACACCGGGGAGCTGTTTTTT.

The CDR3 nucleotides read TGTGCCAGCAGCTTGTTTTCGGACTCCCAATCGGGGGAGCTGTTTTTT. This encodes CASSLFSDSQSGELFF. The gene calls are TRBV5-5 and TRBJ2-2; weak D call: TRBD2 (5 bases). Trimming took off 1 base at V and 8 bases at J, with 18 bases between the two ends. CDR1 and CDR2 from the germline V gene are SGHKS and YYEKEE (reference sequence). There are 16 residues in the CDR3.

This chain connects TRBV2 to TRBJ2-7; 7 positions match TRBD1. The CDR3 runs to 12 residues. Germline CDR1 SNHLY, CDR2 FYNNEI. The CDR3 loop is CASTGTAYEQYF. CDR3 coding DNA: TGTGCTTCAACCGGGACAGCCTACGAGCAGTACTTC.

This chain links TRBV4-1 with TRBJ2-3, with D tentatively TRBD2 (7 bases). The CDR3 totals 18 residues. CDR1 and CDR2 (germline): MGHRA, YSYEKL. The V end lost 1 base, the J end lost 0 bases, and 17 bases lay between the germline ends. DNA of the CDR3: TGCGCCAGCAGCCAAGCCCGAGAGGCGGGGGCTAGCACAGATACGCAGTATTTT. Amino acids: CASSQAREAGASTDTQYF.

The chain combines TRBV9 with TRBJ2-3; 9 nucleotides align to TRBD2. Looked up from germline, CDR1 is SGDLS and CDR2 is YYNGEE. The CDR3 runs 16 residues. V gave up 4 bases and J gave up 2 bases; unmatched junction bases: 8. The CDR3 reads CASSSFEGLATDTQYF. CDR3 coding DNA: TGTGCCAGCAGCTCGTTTGAGGGACTAGCCACAGATACGCAGTATTTT.